The 13 T cell receptor beta chains below come from one sample, sequenced in a study of read filtering for tumor transcriptome and immune sequencing. From roughly 390 ng of RNA, a library with molecular barcoded alpha/delta and beta/gamma adaptors was made. TCRdb reprocessed the reads with MiXCR, giving one entry per CDR3 protein. The repertoire includes tens of thousands of distinct CDR3 sequences, nearly 20% of them detected once, and over 13% sits in the top ten. Sequencing input: a population of CD138-negative cells sorted from bone marrow. Source of these receptors: a donor older than 35 with multiple myeloma.

In its sample, this clonotype was seen a few times. The chain carries TRBV29-1 and TRBJ1-4, with a possible D match to TRBD1 (6 bases). The V gene's germline CDR1 is SQVTM and CDR2 ANQGSEA. The CDR3 consists of 12 residues. The germline V and J ends were trimmed by 5 bases and 8 bases, with 12 bases remaining between them. The CDR3 region has the DNA TGCAGCGTTCAGGGGTTGGACGAAAAACTGTTTTTT. This gives the protein CSVQGLDEKLFF. The full variable domain, rest sourced from reference TRBV29-1 and TRBJ1-4, is SAVISQKPSRDICQRGTSLTIQCQVDSQVTMMFWYRQQPGQSLTLIATANQGSEATYESGFVIDKFPISRPNLTFSTLTVSNMSPEDSSIYLCSVQGLDEKLFFGSGTQLSVL.

This clonotype came up many times. The rearrangement joins TRBV18 to TRBJ1-1; TRBD1 might be the D (6 bases). The CDR3 totals 13 residues. Between the trimmed V and J ends, which lost 6 bases and 6 bases, there was a span of 14 bases. Looked up from germline, CDR1 is KGHSH and CDR2 is LQKENI. CDR3 residues: CASSPGVRAEAFF. The CDR3 DNA reads as TGTGCCAGCTCGCCAGGGGTTAGGGCTGAAGCTTTCTTT.

Note on this clonotype: A far larger clone lies a single base away; this is likely a read error. The J gene is TRBJ2-6, the V gene TRBV10-3; possible D gene TRBD2, 6 bases. Trimming took off 6 bases at V and 0 bases at J, with 6 bases between the two ends. This CDR3 spans 14 amino acids. Germline V gene lookup returns CDR1 ENHRY and CDR2 SYGVKD. The CDR3 DNA reads as TGTGCCATCAGGGGACTCTCTGGGGCCAACGTCCTGACTTTC. Translation: CAIRGLSGANVLTF.

This chain links TRBV10-1 with TRBJ2-7; D is possibly TRBD2 (5 bases). The V end lost 5 bases, the J end lost 0 bases, and 11 bases lay between the germline ends. The CDR3 loop spans 14 amino acids. In germline, CDR1 is WNHNN, CDR2 SYGVQD (reference sequence). The CDR3 loop reads CASSPSGSSYEQYF. The CDR3 nucleotides are TGCGCCAGCAGTCCAAGCGGTAGCTCCTACGAGCAGTACTTC.

This clonotype was counted between two and nine times. The rearrangement uses TRBV9 and TRBJ1-4; D unresolved. Germline CDR1 SGDLS, CDR2 YYNGEE. There are 15 residues in the CDR3. V was trimmed by 4 bases and J by 3 bases, leaving 13 bases between them. CDR3 nucleotide sequence: TGTGCCAGCAGCCCTCAAGGGTTTCCTAATGAAAAACTGTTTTTT. Its protein is CASSPQGFPNEKLFF. Drawing the rest from reference TRBV9 and TRBJ1-4, the complete variable domain is DSGVTQTPKHLITATGQRVTLRCSPRSGDLSVYWYQQSLDQGLQFLIQYYNGEERAKGNILERFSAQQFPDLHSELNLSSLELGDSALYFCASSPQGFPNEKLFFGSGTQLSVL.

This clonotype appeared many times. The CDR3 loop is CASSLVDTGELFF. The CDR3 DNA reads as TGTGCCAGCAGCTTAGTAGACACCGGGGAGCTGTTTTTT. This sequence joins TRBV11-1 and TRBJ2-2; D gene ambiguous. Germline values: CDR1 SGHAT, CDR2 FQDESV (reference sequence). This CDR3 has 13 amino acids. Trimming took off 1 base at V and 3 bases at J, with 3 bases between the two ends.

This clonotype was seen many times. The CDR3 DNA is TGTGCCTGGAGTGTACTTTGGGAGACTGAAGCTTTCTTT. Translation gives CAWSVLWETEAFF. The V call is TRBV30, the J call TRBJ1-1; D ambiguous. Trimming took off 0 bases at V and 5 bases at J, with 10 bases between the two ends. CDR1 and CDR2 from the germline V gene are GTSNPN and SVGIG (reference sequence). The CDR3 totals 13 residues.

This clonotype was seen only a few times. J is TRBJ1-2 and V is TRBV5-1; D may be TRBD1 (5 bases). There are 15 residues in the CDR3. Germline CDR1 and CDR2: SGHRS and YFSETQ. The V and J ends lost 1 base and 4 bases respectively, with 14 bases between them. In DNA form, the CDR3 reads TGCGCCAGCAGCTTGCCCGACCCGGGGGGCTATGGCTACACCTTC. This sequence encodes CASSLPDPGGYGYTF.

In this sample, this clonotype turned up many times. One end of the junction fails to match germline, which may point to a read error. The chain carries TRBV11-3 and TRBJ1-2; tentative D call: TRBD1 (5 bases). The V gene's germline CDR1 is SGHNT and CDR2 YENEEA. This CDR3 has 13 residues. CDR3 loop: CASSSQGTYGHTF. The CDR3 bases are TGTGCCAGCAGCAGTCAGGGTACCTATGGCCACACCTTC.

This clonotype appeared many times. The chain joins TRBV28 to TRBJ1-6; D remains unclear. Between the trimmed V and J ends, which lost 3 bases and 10 bases, there was a span of 7 bases. The CDR3 consists of 12 residues. Germline V lookup: CDR1 MDHEN, CDR2 SYDVKM. Here the CDR3 reads CASSFVGSPLHF. CDR3 bases: TGTGCCAGCAGTTTCGTCGGGTCACCCCTCCACTTT. Complete variable domain (other parts from reference TRBV28 and TRBJ1-6): DVKVTQSSRYLVKRTGEKVFLECVQDMDHENMFWYRQDPGLGLRLIYFSYDVKMKEKGDIPEGYSVSREKKERFSLILESASTNQTSMYLCASSFVGSPLHFGNGTRLTVT.

There are many counts of this clonotype. The V and J genes are TRBV11-1 and TRBJ2-1; D is possibly TRBD2 (5 bases). CDR1 is SGHAT and CDR2 is FQDESV in the germline V gene (reference sequence). The length of the CDR3 is 15 residues. Trimming took off 4 bases at V and 0 bases at J, with 10 bases between the two ends. CDR3 amino acids: CASSSGLSSYNEQFF. The CDR3 DNA reads as TGTGCCAGCAGCTCCGGACTTTCCTCCTACAATGAGCAGTTCTTC.

The chain links TRBV29-1 to TRBJ2-7, with 9 nucleotides matching TRBD1. V lost 7 bases and J lost 6; bases outside the gene matches: 4. Germline-derived CDR1 and CDR2 are SQVTM and ANQGSEA. This CDR3 has 11 residues. CDR3 DNA sequence: TGCAGCGCCGGGACAGGGCGCGAGCAGTACTTC. Encoded protein: CSAGTGREQYF.

At least ten counts were recorded for this clonotype. The rearrangement uses TRBV6-2 or TRBV6-3 and TRBJ2-3, with D possibly being TRBD1 or TRBD2 (5 bases each). CDR1 MNHEY and CDR2 SVGEGT come from the germline V gene. V lost 6 bases to trimming and J lost 2 bases, with 12 bases between them. The CDR3 has 14 amino acids. The CDR3 nucleotides are TGTGCCAGCAGCCCGGGACGGACCACAGATACGCAGTATTTT. Protein sequence: CASSPGRTTDTQYF.